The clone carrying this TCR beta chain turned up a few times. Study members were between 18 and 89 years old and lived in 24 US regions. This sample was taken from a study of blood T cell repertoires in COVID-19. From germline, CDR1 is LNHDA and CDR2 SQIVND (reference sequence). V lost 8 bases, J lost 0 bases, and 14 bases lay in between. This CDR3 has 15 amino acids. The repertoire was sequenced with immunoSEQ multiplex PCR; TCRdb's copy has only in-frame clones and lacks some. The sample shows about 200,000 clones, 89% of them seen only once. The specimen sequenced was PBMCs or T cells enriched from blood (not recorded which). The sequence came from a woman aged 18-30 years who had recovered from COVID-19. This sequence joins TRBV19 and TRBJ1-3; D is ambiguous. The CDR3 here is CASSQLRSSGNTIYF. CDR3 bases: TGTGCCAGTTCTCAACTTAGGAGCTCTGGAAACACCATATATTTT.